This TCR beta chain was observed in a study of T cell responses to AZD1222 COVID-19 vaccine. General study findings and limits: With dominance at 160-218 and 743-854, vaccine-associated CD4 TCRs spanned spike. Clonal diversity was possibly underestimated, and white British individuals and females predominated among donors. Baseline antibody screening turned up just a handful of seropositive AZD1222 recipients. Only after the peak T cell response were repertoires sampled.

Here immunoSEQ multiplex PCR was the method, and the copy in TCRdb shows in-frame clones only, minus some. The table includes 95,000 to 150,000 clones, roughly 90% detected once. In germline, CDR1 is MDHEN, CDR2 SYDVKM. V shed 6 bases, J shed 3 bases, and the junction held 6 bases outside the gene matches. The CDR3 extends over 14 amino acids. A word on this clone: Its cognate antigen is unknown.

The chain is built from TRBV28 and TRBJ1-1; 8 nucleotides align to TRBD1. The sample was peripheral blood, taken on day 0 of AZD1222 vaccination. This receptor was obtained from an adult in good health. The CDR3 region has the DNA TGTGCCAGCAGCTTAGGACAGGGCTACACTGAAGCTTTCTTT. Its protein product is CASSLGQGYTEAFF.